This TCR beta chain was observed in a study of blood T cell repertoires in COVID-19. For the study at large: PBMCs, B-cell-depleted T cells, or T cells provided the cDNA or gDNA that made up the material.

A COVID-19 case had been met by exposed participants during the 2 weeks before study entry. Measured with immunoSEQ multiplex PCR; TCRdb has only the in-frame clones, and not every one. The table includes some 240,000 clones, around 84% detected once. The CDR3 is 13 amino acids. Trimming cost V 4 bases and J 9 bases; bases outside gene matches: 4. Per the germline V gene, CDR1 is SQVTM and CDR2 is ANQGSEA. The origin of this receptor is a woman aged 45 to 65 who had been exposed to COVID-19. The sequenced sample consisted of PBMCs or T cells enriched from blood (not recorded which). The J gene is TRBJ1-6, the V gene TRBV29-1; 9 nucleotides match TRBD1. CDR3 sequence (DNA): TGCAGCGTTGCTTGGGACAGGGTTTCACCCCTCCACTTT. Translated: CSVAWDRVSPLHF.